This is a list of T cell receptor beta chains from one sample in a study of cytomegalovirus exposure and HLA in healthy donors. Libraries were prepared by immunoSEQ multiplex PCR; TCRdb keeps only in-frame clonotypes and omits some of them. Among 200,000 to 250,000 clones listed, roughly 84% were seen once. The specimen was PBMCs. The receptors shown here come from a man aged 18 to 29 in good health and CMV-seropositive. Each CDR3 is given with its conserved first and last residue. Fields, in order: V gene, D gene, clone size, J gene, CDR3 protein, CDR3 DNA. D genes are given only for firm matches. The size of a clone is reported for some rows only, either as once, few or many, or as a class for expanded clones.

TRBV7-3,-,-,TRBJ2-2,CASSIQGGELFF,TGTGCCAGCAGCATACAGGGCGGGGAGCTGTTTTTT
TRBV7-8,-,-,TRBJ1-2,CASSLMGVYTF,TGTGCCAGCAGCCTAATGGGGGTCTACACCTTC
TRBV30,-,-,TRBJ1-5,CAWSQGPAGRVDQPQHF,TGTGCCTGGAGTCAAGGTCCGGCAGGGAGGGTCGATCAGCCCCAGCATTTT
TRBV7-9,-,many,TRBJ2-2,CASSLGSNTGELFF,TGTGCCAGCAGCTTAGGGTCGAACACCGGGGAGCTGTTTTTT
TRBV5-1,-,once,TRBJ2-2,CASSWAAGTGELFF,TGCGCCAGCAGCTGGGCCGCAGGGACCGGGGAGCTGTTTTTT
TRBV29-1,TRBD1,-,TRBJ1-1,CSGLTGGWTEAFF,TGCAGCGGGTTGACAGGGGGTTGGACTGAAGCTTTCTTT
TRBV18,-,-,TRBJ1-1,CASSPQGSNTEAFF,TGTGCCAGCTCACCGCAGGGGTCGAACACTGAAGCTTTCTTT
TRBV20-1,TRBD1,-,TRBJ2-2,CSASIPGGLFF,TGCAGTGCTAGTATCCCAGGGGGGCTGTTTTTT
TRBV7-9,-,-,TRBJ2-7,CASSLPFGSTMGSYEQYF,TGTGCCAGCAGCCTCCCTTTTGGCAGCACCATGGGCTCCTACGAGCAGTACTTC
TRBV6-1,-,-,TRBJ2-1,CASSLLGNEQFF,TGTGCCAGCAGTCTCCTTGGGAATGAGCAGTTCTTC
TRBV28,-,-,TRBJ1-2,CASISLGRDGYTF,TGTGCCAGCATATCTCTGGGAAGGGATGGCTACACCTTC